This T cell receptor beta chain was recorded in a study of CD8+ T cells in alopecia areata. As the sequencing template, cDNA was produced by extracting RNA and reverse transcribing it. Sequencing used immunoSEQ multiplex PCR; TCRdb keeps in-frame clones, though not all of them. The repertoire holds about 98,000 clones, with around 44% as singletons. This CDR3 spans 16 amino acids. Germline V lookup: CDR1 SGHRS, CDR2 YFSETQ. Trimming removed 5 bases from V and 5 bases from J; junction bases left unmatched: 13. This sequence originates from a human donor with alopecia areata. Input material: CD4+ T cells sorted from blood. This sequence joins TRBV5-1 and TRBJ2-1; 7 bases fit TRBD2. CDR3 DNA: TGCGCCAGCAGACCGCTCCCGGGGGGTGGTCACAATGAGCAGTTCTTC. Its protein product is CASRPLPGGGHNEQFF. The complete variable domain, with remaining parts taken from reference TRBV5-1 and TRBJ2-1, reads KAGVTQTPRYLIKTRGQQVTLSCSPISGHRSVSWYQQTPGQGLQFLFEYFSETQRNKGNFPGRFSGRQFSNSRSEMNVSTLELGDSALYLCASRPLPGGGHNEQFFGPGTRLTVL.